One sample yielded the 6 T cell receptor beta chains listed below, sequenced in a study of T cell repertoires in cytomegalovirus infection. TCRdb recomputed calls from the reads with MiXCR, one row per CDR3 protein. The repertoire holds 250,000 to 300,000 distinct CDR3 sequences, over 20% seen once, with about 15% in the top ten. The sequenced material came from PBMCs. These receptors all stem from a human donor in good health (CMV status not recorded). Some clones in this sample may be carry-over from other donors' samples.

The rearrangement joins TRBV5-1 to TRBJ2-1, with D perhaps given as TRBD1 or TRBD2 (5 bases each). The CDR3 runs to 15 residues. Germline CDR1 reads SGHRS; CDR2 reads YFSETQ. Trimming shortened V by 0 bases and J by 2 bases, and 9 bases separated the two germline ends. CDR3 nucleotide sequence: TGCGCCAGCAGCTTGGACGTGGGGGCCTACAATGAGCAGTTCTTC. Translated: CASSLDVGAYNEQFF.

This clonotype was detected only a few times. The V and J genes are TRBV7-2 and TRBJ2-7; D might be TRBD2 (5 bases). CDR3 length equals 13 residues. CDR1 and CDR2 (germline): SGHTA, FQGNSA. V was clipped by 8 bases and J by 2 bases, with 13 bases between them. Here the CDR3 DNA reads TGTGCCAGCGCAATTACTAGTGCCTACGAGCAGTACTTC. Translated, it gives CASAITSAYEQYF.

This clonotype was seen at least ten times. This chain links TRBV19 with TRBJ2-7; D gene ambiguous. Germline CDR1 reads LNHDA; CDR2 reads SQIVND (reference sequence). This CDR3 is 13 amino acids long. Trimming stripped 3 bases from V and 4 bases from J, with 10 bases between. CDR3 amino acids: CASSIGGGYEQYF. DNA of the CDR3: TGTGCCAGTAGTATCGGTGGCGGTTACGAGCAGTACTTC.

V is TRBV6-1 and J is TRBJ1-5, with 8 bases matching TRBD1. J was trimmed by 7 bases and V by 10 bases; bases with no gene match: 9. The CDR3 length is 13 residues. Looked up from germline, CDR1 is MNHNS and CDR2 is SASEGT. CDR3 loop: CAISQGANQPQHF. CDR3 in DNA: TGTGCCATAAGCCAGGGGGCTAACCAGCCCCAGCATTTT.

This chain uses TRBV7-8 with TRBJ2-3; maybe TRBD2 (5 bases). This CDR3 has 14 amino acids. Per germline, CDR1 SGHVS and CDR2 FQNEAQ. The germline V and J ends were trimmed by 0 bases and 6 bases, with 10 bases remaining between them. CDR3 amino acids: CASSLARGIDTQYF. CDR3 in DNA: TGTGCCAGCAGCTTAGCCCGGGGAATCGATACGCAGTATTTT.

This clonotype showed up just once. The rearrangement links TRBV29-1 to TRBJ2-2, with D possibly TRBD1 on 6 matching bases. Trimming removed 4 bases at V and 1 base at J, with 10 bases between. The CDR3 is 14 amino acids. From germline, CDR1 is SQVTM and CDR2 ANQGSEA. The CDR3 region has the DNA TGCAGCGTTGCCGGGACAAAGAACACCGGGGAGCTGTTTTTT. It yields the protein CSVAGTKNTGELFF.